This TCR beta chain stems from a study of T-cell memory formation after mild COVID-19. Points from the study as a whole: Day 15 to 85 contracting clones showed balanced CD4/CD8; day 15 to 37 expanders favored CD4+. Clones from the second wave (peaking day 37) had unconfirmed SARS-CoV-2 specificity. Some clones that responded were present in memory (sampled pre-infection), which suggests cross-reactive memory joined.

This clonotype was detected many times. No antigen is known for it. A 5'RACE reaction primed in the constant segment made cDNA libraries of TCR alpha and TCR beta, and these carried sample barcodes and UMIs. TCRdb analysed the 5' RACE reads with MiXCR anew, one entry per CDR3 protein. This sample has hundreds of thousands of distinct CDR3 sequences, with about 23% found just once. The source is an adult woman who had mild COVID-19 (a few samples of this study predate the infection). Cell type and time point are not known. Material for sequencing was PBMCs or a T cell subset sorted from them (not recorded which).

CDR3 protein: CASSSESRLAQETQYF. Here the CDR3 DNA reads TGCGCCAGCAGCTCCGAATCGAGACTAGCGCAAGAGACCCAGTACTTC. The J gene is TRBJ2-5, the V gene TRBV5-1; 8 bases agree with TRBD2. CDR3 length: 16 residues. Germline V lookup: CDR1 SGHRS, CDR2 YFSETQ. V was pared by 3 bases and J by 2 bases, with 9 bases of the junction left unmatched.